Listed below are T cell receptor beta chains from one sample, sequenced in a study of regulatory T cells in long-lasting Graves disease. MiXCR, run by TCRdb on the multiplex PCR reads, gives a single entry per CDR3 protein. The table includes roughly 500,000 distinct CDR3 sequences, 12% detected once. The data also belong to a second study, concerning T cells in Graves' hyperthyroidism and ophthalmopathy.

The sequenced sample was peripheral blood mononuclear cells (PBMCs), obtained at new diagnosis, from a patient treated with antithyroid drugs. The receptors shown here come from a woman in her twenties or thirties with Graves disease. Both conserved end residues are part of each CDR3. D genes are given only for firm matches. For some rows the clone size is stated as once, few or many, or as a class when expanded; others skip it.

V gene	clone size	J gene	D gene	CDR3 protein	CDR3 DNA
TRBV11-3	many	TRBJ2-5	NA	CASSSGTSATQYF	TGTGCCAGCAGCTCCGGGACATCGGCGACCCAGTACTTC
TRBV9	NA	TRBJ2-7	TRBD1	CASSVGRDRLYEQYF	TGTGCCAGCAGCGTAGGCCGGGACAGACTCTACGAGCAGTACTTC
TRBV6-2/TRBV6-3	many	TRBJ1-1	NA	CASRIQVLGESFF	TGTGCCAGCAGGATACAAGTCCTCGGGGAGTCTTTCTTT
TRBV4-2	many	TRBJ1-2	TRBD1	CASSQDWGQDLYGYTF	TGTGCCAGCAGCCAAGATTGGGGACAGGACCTGTATGGCTACACCTTC
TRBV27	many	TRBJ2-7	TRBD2	CASSLNGLSGRFISYEQYF	TGTGCCAGCAGTTTAAATGGTCTGAGCGGGAGGTTCATCTCCTACGAGCAGTACTTC
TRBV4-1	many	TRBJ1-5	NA	CASSQDIRSNQPQHF	TGCGCCAGCAGCCAAGATATTCGCAGCAATCAGCCCCAGCATTTT
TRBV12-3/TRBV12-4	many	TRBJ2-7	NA	CASSLTATYEQYF	TGTGCCAGCAGCTTGACAGCTACCTACGAGCAGTACTTC
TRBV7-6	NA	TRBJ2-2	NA	CASSPVAPTVGTGELFF	TGTGCCAGCAGCCCAGTAGCGCCGACGGTTGGCACCGGGGAGCTGTTTTTT
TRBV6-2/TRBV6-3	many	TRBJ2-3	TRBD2	CASSFLAGGPPGTQYF	TGTGCCAGCAGTTTCCTAGCGGGAGGGCCTCCGGGGACGCAGTATTTT
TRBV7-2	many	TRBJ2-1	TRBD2	CASSLVASGSYNEQFF	TGTGCCAGCAGCTTAGTAGCGAGCGGGAGCTACAATGAGCAGTTCTTC
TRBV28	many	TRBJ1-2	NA	CASSLYRVDGYTF	TGTGCCAGCAGTTTATACAGGGTTGACGGCTACACCTTC
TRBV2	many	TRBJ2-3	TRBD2	CASPPPSTSGRTTDTQYF	TGTGCCAGCCCCCCCCCATCCACTAGCGGGAGGACGACAGATACGCAGTATTTT
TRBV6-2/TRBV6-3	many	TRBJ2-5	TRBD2	CASWGVAGEGDGETQYF	TGTGCCAGCTGGGGGGTAGCGGGAGAGGGGGATGGAGAGACCCAGTACTTC
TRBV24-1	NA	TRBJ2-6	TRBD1	CATSDLPGTVVHVLTF	TGTGCCACCAGTGATCTACCCGGGACAGTTGTGCACGTCCTGACTTTC
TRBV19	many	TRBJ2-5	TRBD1	CASSMGTATGQETQYF	TGTGCCAGTAGTATGGGGACCGCGACAGGGCAAGAGACCCAGTACTTC
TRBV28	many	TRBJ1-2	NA	CASSLAHPLYGYTF	TGTGCCAGCAGTTTAGCCCATCCTCTCTATGGCTACACCTTC
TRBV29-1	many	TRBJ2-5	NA	CSGSGALKETQYF	TGCAGCGGTAGCGGAGCCCTTAAAGAGACCCAGTACTTC
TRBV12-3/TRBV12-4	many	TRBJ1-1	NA	CASTEVPTEAFF	TGTGCCAGCACTGAGGTACCCACTGAAGCTTTCTTT
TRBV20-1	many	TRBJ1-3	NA	CSARAASGNTIYF	TGCAGTGCTAGGGCAGCATCTGGAAACACCATATATTTT
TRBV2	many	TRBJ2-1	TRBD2	CASSLAGGTSYNEQFF	TGTGCCAGCAGCCTAGCGGGAGGAACCTCCTACAATGAGCAGTTCTTC
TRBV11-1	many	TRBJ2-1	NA	CASSLAQGYNEQFF	TGTGCCAGCAGCTTAGCTCAGGGATACAATGAGCAGTTCTTC
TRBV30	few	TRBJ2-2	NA	CVWSRDGAPNTGELFF	TGTGTCTGGAGTCGGGATGGGGCGCCAAACACCGGGGAGCTGTTTTTT
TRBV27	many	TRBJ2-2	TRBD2	CASSLGRLAGGVNTGELFF	TGTGCCAGCAGTTTGGGGCGACTAGCGGGAGGGGTGAACACCGGGGAGCTGTTTTTT
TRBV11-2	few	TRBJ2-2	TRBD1	CASSDRGKDTGELFF	TGTGCCAGCAGCGACAGGGGCAAGGACACCGGGGAGCTGTTTTTT
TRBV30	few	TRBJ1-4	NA	CAWSVPQGLAEKLFF	TGTGCCTGGAGTGTACCCCAAGGGCTGGCTGAAAAACTGTTTTTT
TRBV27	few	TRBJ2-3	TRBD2	CASSFSGLGEDTQYF	TGTGCCAGCAGTTTTAGTGGACTAGGAGAAGATACGCAGTATTTT
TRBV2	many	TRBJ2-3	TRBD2	CASSWLGTSSADTQYF	TGTGCCAGCAGTTGGCTCGGGACTAGCTCCGCAGATACGCAGTATTTT
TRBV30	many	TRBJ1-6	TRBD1	CAFSAGTGTYSPLHF	TGTGCCTTCTCTGCTGGGACAGGGACTTATTCACCCCTCCACTTT
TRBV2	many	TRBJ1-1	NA	CASSLIGLVTEAFF	TGTGCCAGCAGCCTGATAGGACTGGTGACTGAAGCTTTCTTT
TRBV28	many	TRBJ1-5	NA	CASSLMPLSNQPQHF	TGTGCCAGCAGTTTAATGCCCCTTAGCAATCAGCCCCAGCATTTT
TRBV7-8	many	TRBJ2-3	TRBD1	CASSASLTDDRDHTDTQYF	TGTGCCAGCAGCGCCTCCCTGACGGACGACAGGGATCACACAGATACGCAGTATTTT
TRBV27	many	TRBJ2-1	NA	CASSFVPAYNEQFF	TGTGCCAGCAGTTTCGTTCCAGCCTACAATGAGCAGTTCTTC